These 16 T cell receptor beta chains were all obtained from the same sample, sequenced in a study of molecular identifiers for immune sequencing clone quantification. TCRdb recomputed calls from the PCR reads with MiXCR, one row per CDR3 protein. The top ten clones hold 0.7% to 0.95% of a sample with around 480,000 distinct CDR3 sequences, over 20% of them seen once. The sample comprised naive CD8+ T cells from blood, with Jurkat cell RNA spiked in. This sample's subset: FACS-sorted CD8+CD4-CCR7+CD45RA+ naive T cells. The receptors shown here come from a human donor in good health. Some libraries in this study had Jurkat cell RNA spiked in.

The J gene is TRBJ2-1, the V gene TRBV4-2; tentative D call: TRBD2 (5 bases). The germline CDR1 and CDR2 sequences are LGHNA and YNFKEQ. V dropped 3 bases and J dropped 3 bases, with 12 bases sitting between them. The CDR3 contains 15 residues. CDR3 nucleotides: TGTGCCAGCAGCCAGAGCGGAAGCCTCTACAATGAGCAGTTCTTC. This encodes CASSQSGSLYNEQFF.

This clonotype was counted between two and nine times. V gene TRBV9 combines with J gene TRBJ2-7, with D maybe TRBD1 (5 bases). The V gene's germline CDR1 is SGDLS and CDR2 YYNGEE. The CDR3 is 14 amino acids. V lost 3 bases, J lost 5 bases, and 15 bases lay in between. The CDR3 coding sequence is TGTGCCAGCAGCGATCCAGGGAACAAGGACGAGCAGTACTTC. Amino acid sequence: CASSDPGNKDEQYF.

This clonotype has more than one count but fewer than ten. The V and J genes are TRBV4-1 and TRBJ1-2; D remains ambiguous. CDR3 size: 17 residues. Germline-derived CDR1 and CDR2 are MGHRA and YSYEKL. Deletions cut 1 base from V and 8 bases from J, with 23 bases between. CDR3 sequence: CASSQGGRPELIYGYTF. CDR3 nucleotides: TGCGCCAGCAGCCAAGGAGGGCGGCCAGAACTTATCTACGGCTACACCTTC.

Only a few counts were recorded for this clonotype. This rearrangement joins TRBV27 to TRBJ1-6; possibly TRBD1 for D (6 bases). The germline V and J ends were trimmed by 7 bases and 10 bases, with 17 bases remaining between them. CDR3 size: 14 residues. CDR1 is MNHEY, CDR2 SMNVEV, per germline (reference sequence). The CDR3 DNA reads as TGTGCCAGCAACAACGGGGGGCCGGGGTCACCCCTCCACTTT. Its translation: CASNNGGPGSPLHF.

Notes on this clonotype: This may be a read error, as it is one base from a much larger clone. The chain combines TRBV7-2 with TRBJ1-6; 7 bases are a match to TRBD1. CDR1 is SGHTA, CDR2 FQGNSA, per germline. There are 15 residues in the CDR3. V was clipped by 9 bases and J by 3 bases; unmatched bases: 8. Here the CDR3 DNA reads TGTGCCAGTGGACCCCGGACAGGCTATAATTCACCCCTCCACTTT. Amino acid sequence: CASGPRTGYNSPLHF.

This clonotype was seen ten or more times. The chain uses TRBV5-6 and TRBJ2-7; 14 nucleotides match TRBD2. With 3 bases clipped from V and 3 bases from J, the junction kept 5 bases outside the gene matches. The CDR3 contains 16 residues. Per germline, CDR1 SGHDT and CDR2 YYEEEE. The CDR3 bases are TGTGCCAGCAGCTGGGGGACTAGCGGGAGTTACTACGAGCAGTACTTC. Amino acid sequence: CASSWGTSGSYYEQYF.

Regarding this clonotype: One end of the junction varies from germline; a read error may be responsible. This chain uses TRBV6-1 with TRBJ2-5; D perhaps matches TRBD1 (6 bases). Germline CDR1 and CDR2: MNHNS and SASEGT. This CDR3 contains 17 residues. The CDR3 DNA is TGTGCCAGCAGTGAAAGGGTGGGGACGGGACAACAAGAGACCCGGTACTTC. Encoded protein: CASSERVGTGQQETRYF.

This clonotype was observed once. This rearrangement joins TRBV5-6 to TRBJ1-1, with 8 positions matching TRBD1. CDR3 length: 14 amino acids. Losses at the gene ends were 2 bases for V and 7 bases for J; bases not matched to a gene: 7. Germline V gene lookup returns CDR1 SGHDT and CDR2 YYEEEE. CDR3 bases: TGTGCCAGCAGCTTTGGACAGGGTGGAATTGAAGCTTTCTTT. Its translation: CASSFGQGGIEAFF.

The gene calls are TRBV19 and TRBJ1-2; D gene uncertain. Germline assignment: CDR1 LNHDA and CDR2 SQIVND (reference sequence). Trimming cost V 10 bases and J 1 base, with 13 bases left between them. CDR3 length: 13 residues. This CDR3 is CATLAANNYGYTF. The CDR3 DNA is TGTGCCACGCTTGCAGCTAATAACTATGGCTACACCTTC.

This clonotype was seen a single time. The chain uses TRBV4-2 and TRBJ2-3; either TRBD1 or TRBD2 may supply D (5 bases each). This CDR3 contains 17 residues. V lost 0 bases and J lost 1, with 14 bases in between. The germline CDR1 and CDR2 sequences are LGHNA and YNFKEQ. In DNA, the CDR3 is TGTGCCAGCAGCCAAGAAGTAGGGACGGCGGGCACAGATACGCAGTATTTT. Translating it yields CASSQEVGTAGTDTQYF.

This clonotype was seen a handful of times. The chain carries TRBV10-1 and TRBJ2-7; the match to TRBD2 covers 9 bases. The germline V gene has CDR1 WNHNN and CDR2 SYGVQD (reference sequence). The CDR3 is 15 residues long. V shed 4 bases and J 3 bases; nucleotides not matched to a gene: 7. CDR3: CASSARLAGNYEQYF. CDR3 coding DNA: TGCGCCAGCAGTGCCCGGCTAGCGGGGAACTACGAGCAGTACTTC.

This clonotype was counted only a few times. The chain carries TRBV7-9 and TRBJ2-2; D gene unclear. Deletions cut 11 bases from V and 6 bases from J, with 22 bases between. The V gene's germline CDR1 is SEHNR and CDR2 FQNEAQ (reference sequence). The CDR3 covers 15 residues. CDR3 residues: CAVTPWSQSPGELFF. The CDR3, as DNA: TGTGCCGTCACGCCCTGGTCCCAGTCCCCCGGGGAGCTGTTTTTT.

This clonotype occurred many times. The V gene is TRBV4-1, the J gene TRBJ1-1; weak D call: TRBD1 (6 bases). This CDR3 spans 13 amino acids. Trimming pared 4 bases from V and 6 bases from J, leaving 12 bases between. Germline CDR1 MGHRA, CDR2 YSYEKL. Here the CDR3 DNA reads TGCGCCAGCAGCCGAGGGGGACGGCCTGAAGCTTTCTTT. This translates into CASSRGGRPEAFF.

This clonotype was counted between two and nine times. J is TRBJ1-5 and V is TRBV6-2 or TRBV6-3; TRBD1 might be the D (6 bases). V shed 7 bases and J shed 6 bases, with 10 bases lying between them. Germline CDR1 reads MNHEY; CDR2 reads SVGEGT. The CDR3 spans 12 residues. CDR3 sequence reads: CASNRGRQPQHF. For the CDR3, the DNA is TGTGCCAGCAATCGGGGGCGTCAGCCCCAGCATTTT.

This clonotype has a handful of counts. The chain links TRBV28 to TRBJ2-5; 8 nucleotides match TRBD1. The germline CDR1 and CDR2 sequences are MDHEN and SYDVKM. The junction had 4 bases not matched to a gene; V was cut back by 3 bases and J by 4 bases. The CDR3 loop spans 14 amino acids. CDR3 sequence reads: CASSFFQGAETQYF. Here the CDR3 DNA reads TGTGCCAGCAGTTTTTTTCAGGGGGCAGAGACCCAGTACTTC.

About this clonotype itself: A much larger clone differs by one base, so this may be a read error. The rearrangement links TRBV19 to TRBJ2-3; D may be TRBD1 (6 bases). The germline V gene has CDR1 LNHDA and CDR2 SQIVND (reference sequence). CDR3 size: 15 residues. This CDR3 reads CASSTPGDNADAQYF. The DNA for the CDR3 is TGTGCCAGTAGTACCCCAGGGGATAATGCAGATGCGCAGTATTTT.